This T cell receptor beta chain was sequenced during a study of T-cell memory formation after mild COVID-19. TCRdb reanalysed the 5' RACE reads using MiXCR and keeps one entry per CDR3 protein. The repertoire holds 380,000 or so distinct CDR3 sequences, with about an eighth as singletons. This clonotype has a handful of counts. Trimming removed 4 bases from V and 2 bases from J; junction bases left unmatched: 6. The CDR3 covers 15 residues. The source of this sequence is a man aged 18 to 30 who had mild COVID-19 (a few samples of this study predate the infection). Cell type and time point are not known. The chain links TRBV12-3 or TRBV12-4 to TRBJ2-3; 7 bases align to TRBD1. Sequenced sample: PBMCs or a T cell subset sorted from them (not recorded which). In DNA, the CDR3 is TGTGCCAGCAGTTGGGGACAGCGCCTCACAGATACGCAGTATTTT. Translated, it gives CASSWGQRLTDTQYF.